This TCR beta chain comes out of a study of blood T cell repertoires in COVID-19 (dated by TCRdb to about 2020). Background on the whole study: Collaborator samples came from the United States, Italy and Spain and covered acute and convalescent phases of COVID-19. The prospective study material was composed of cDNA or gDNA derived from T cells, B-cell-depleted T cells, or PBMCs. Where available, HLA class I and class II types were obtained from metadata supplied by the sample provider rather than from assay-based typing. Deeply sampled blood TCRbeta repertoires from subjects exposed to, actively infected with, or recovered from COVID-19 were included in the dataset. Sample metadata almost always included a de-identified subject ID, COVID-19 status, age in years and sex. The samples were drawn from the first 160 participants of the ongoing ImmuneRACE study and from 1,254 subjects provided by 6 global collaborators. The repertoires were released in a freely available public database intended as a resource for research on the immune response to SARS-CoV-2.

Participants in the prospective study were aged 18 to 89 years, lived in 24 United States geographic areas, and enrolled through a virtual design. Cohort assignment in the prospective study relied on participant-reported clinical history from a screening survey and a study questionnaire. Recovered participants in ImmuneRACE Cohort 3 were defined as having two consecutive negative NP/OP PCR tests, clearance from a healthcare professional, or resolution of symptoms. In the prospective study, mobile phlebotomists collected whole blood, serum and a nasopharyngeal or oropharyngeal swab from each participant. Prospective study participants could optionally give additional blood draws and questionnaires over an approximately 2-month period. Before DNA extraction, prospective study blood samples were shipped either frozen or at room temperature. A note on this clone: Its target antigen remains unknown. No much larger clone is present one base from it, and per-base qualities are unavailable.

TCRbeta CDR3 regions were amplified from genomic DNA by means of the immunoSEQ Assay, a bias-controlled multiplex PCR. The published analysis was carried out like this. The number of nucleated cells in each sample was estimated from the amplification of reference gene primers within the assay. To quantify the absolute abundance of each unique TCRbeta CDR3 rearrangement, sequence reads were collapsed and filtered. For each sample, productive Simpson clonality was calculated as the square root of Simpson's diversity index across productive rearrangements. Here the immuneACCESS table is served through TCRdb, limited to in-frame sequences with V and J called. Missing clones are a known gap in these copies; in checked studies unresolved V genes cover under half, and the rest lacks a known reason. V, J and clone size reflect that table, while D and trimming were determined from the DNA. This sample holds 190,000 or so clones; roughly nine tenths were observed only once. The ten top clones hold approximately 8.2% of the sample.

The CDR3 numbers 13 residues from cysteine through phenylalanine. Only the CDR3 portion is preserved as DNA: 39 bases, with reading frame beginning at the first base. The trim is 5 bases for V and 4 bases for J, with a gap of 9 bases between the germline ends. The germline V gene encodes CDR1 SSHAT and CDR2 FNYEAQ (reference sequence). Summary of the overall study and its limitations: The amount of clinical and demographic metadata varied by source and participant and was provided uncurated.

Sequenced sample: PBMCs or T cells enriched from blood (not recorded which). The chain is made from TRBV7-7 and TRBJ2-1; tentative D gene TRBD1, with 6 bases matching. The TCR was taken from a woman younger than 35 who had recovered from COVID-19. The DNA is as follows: TGTGCCAGCAGCCAGGACAGATACAATGAGCAGTTCTTC. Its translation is CASSQDRYNEQFF.